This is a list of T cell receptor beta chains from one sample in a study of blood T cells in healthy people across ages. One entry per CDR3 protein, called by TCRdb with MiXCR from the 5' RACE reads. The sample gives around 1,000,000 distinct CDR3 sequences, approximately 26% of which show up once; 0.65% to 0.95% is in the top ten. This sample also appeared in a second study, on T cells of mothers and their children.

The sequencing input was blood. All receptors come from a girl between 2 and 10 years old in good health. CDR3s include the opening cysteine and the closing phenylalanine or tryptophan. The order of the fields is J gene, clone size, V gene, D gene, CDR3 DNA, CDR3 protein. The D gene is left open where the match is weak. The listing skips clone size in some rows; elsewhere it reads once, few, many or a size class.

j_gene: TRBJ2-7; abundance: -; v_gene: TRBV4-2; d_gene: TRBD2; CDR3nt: TGTGCCAGCAGCTTAGATGCTAGCGGGGTCTCCTACGAGCAGTACTTC; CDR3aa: CASSLDASGVSYEQYF
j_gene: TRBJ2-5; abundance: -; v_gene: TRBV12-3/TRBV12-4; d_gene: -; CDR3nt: TGTGCCAGCAGTTGGGCACTTGAAGAAGAGACCCAGTACTTC; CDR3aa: CASSWALEEETQYF
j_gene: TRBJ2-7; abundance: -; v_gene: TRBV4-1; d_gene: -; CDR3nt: TGCGCCAGCAGCCATCCGGGAGAGGCCTACGAGCAGTACTTC; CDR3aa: CASSHPGEAYEQYF
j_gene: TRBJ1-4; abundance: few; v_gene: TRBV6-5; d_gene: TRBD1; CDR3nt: TGTGCCAGCAGTTACACCCGGACAGGGGGAGGGAAACTGTTTTTT; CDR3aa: CASSYTRTGGGKLFF
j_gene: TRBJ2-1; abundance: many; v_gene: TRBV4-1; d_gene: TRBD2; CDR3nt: TGCGCCAGCAGCCAAGGGTGGGGCGGGAGTGGGTTAGGTGAGCAGTTCTTC; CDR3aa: CASSQGWGGSGLGEQFF
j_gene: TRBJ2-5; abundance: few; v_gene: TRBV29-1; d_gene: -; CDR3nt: TGCAGCGTTGTAACCTACCACCTGTGGGTAGACGCGGTAGGAGAGACCCAGTACTTC; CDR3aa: CSVVTYHLWVDAVGETQYF
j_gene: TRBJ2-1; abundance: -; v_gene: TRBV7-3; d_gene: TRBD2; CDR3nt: TGTGCCAGCGGTTGGACTAGCGGGATAAATGAGCAGTTCTTC; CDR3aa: CASGWTSGINEQFF
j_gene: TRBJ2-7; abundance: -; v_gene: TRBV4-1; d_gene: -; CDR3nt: TGCGCCAGCAGCCTAGAGAAGCCCCAGGGGCAGTACTTC; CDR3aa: CASSLEKPQGQYF
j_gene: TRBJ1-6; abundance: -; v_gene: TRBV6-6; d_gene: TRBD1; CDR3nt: TGTGCCACCGCACCGGGACAGAATTCACCCCTCCACTTT; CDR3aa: CATAPGQNSPLHF
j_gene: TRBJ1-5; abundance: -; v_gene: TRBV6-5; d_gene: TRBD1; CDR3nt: TGTGCCAGCAGTTACTCCAGGGGACAGCAGCCCCAGCATTTT; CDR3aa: CASSYSRGQQPQHF
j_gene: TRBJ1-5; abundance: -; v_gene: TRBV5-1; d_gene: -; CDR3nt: TGCGCCAGCAGCTTGGGAGGGGTATCTCAGCCCCAGCATTTT; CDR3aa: CASSLGGVSQPQHF
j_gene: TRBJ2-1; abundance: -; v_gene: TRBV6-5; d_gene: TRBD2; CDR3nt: TGTGCCAGCAGTTACTCCCTAGCGGGGGTTACCTACAATGAGCAGTTCTTC; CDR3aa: CASSYSLAGVTYNEQFF
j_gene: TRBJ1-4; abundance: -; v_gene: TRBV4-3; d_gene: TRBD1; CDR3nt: TGCGCCAGCAGCCAAGAACGACAGGGGGCGATTTTTAGTAATGAAAAACTGTTTTTT; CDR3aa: CASSQERQGAIFSNEKLFF
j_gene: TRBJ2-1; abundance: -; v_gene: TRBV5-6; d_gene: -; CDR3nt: TGTGCCAGCAGCGGGGTTGGGAGCTCCTACAATGAGCAGTTCTTC; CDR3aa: CASSGVGSSYNEQFF
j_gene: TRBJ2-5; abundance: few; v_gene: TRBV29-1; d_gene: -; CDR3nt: TGCAGCGTCGATCCTCGGGCGCTAACTCAAGAGACCCAGTACTTC; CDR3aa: CSVDPRALTQETQYF
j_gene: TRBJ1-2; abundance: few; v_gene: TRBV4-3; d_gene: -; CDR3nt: TGCGCCAGCAGCCAAATTAACCGGGGCCATAGCTATGGCTACACCTTC; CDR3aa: CASSQINRGHSYGYTF
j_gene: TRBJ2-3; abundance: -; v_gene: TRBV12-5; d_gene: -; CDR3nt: TGTGCTAGTGGGCCCGTAGGGGTGGCAGATACGCAGTATTTT; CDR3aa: CASGPVGVADTQYF
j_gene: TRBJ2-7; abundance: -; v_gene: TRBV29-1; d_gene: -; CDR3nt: TGCAGCGGCCTCCAGGGGCACGAGCAGTACTTC; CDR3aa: CSGLQGHEQYF
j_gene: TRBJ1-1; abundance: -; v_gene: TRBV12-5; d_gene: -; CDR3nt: TGTGCTAGTGGTTTGGGACCGGGGTCGAGTTTCGGAGCTTTCTTT; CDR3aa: CASGLGPGSSFGAFF
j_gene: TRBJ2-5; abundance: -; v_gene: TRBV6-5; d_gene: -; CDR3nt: TGTGCCAGCAGTTCCCTCATGGGACACCCCCAGCAAGAGACCCAGTACTTC; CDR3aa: CASSSLMGHPQQETQYF
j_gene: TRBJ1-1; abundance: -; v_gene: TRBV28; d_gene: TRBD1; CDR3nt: TGTGCCAGCAGTTTACTCAGGGGGGCGGGTGAAGCTTTCTTT; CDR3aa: CASSLLRGAGEAFF
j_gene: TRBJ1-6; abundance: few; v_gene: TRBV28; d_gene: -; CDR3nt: TGTGCCAGCAGTTTTGACAGCTCCTATAATTCACCCCTCCACTTT; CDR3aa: CASSFDSSYNSPLHF
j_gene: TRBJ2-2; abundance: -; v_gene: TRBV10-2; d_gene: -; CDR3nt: TGCGCCAGCGCCGACGGACGGAACGGGGAGCTGTTTTTT; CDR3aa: CASADGRNGELFF
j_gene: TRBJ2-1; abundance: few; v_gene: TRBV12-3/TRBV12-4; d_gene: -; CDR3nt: TGTGCCAGCAGTTTAAATATGCCCAATGAGCAGTTCTTC; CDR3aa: CASSLNMPNEQFF
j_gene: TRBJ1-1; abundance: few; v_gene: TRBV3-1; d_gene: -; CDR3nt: TGTGCCAGCAGCCACCTTGAGGGGGATGTAACTGAAGCTTTCTTT; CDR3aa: CASSHLEGDVTEAFF
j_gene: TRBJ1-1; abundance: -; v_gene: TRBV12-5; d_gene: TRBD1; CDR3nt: TGTGCTAGTGGTTTCCCGACAGGGGGGACGAACACTGAAGCTTTCTTT; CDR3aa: CASGFPTGGTNTEAFF
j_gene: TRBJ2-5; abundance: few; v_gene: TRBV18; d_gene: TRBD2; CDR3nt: TGTGCCAGCTCACCACGTTTACCAACGGGAGGCGAACAAGAGACCCAGTACTTC; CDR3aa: CASSPRLPTGGEQETQYF
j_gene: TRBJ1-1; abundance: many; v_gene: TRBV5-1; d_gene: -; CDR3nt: TGTGCCAGCAGTTTGGAGGGTGGGACTGAAGCTTTCTTT; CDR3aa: CASSLEGGTEAFF
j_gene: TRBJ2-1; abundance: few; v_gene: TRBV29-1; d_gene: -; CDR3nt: TGCAGCGTTGAAGGGGTAGGCAATGAGCAGTTCTTC; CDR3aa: CSVEGVGNEQFF
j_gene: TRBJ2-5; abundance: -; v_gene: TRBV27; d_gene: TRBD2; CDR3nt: TGTGCCAGCAGCTCTCCCCTGGGACTAGCGGGGGAGGGAGAGACCCAGTACTTC; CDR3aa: CASSSPLGLAGEGETQYF
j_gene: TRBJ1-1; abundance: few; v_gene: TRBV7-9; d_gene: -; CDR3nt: TGTGCCAGCAGCTTCCGGGGGGAGAACACTGAAGCTTTCTTT; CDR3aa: CASSFRGENTEAFF
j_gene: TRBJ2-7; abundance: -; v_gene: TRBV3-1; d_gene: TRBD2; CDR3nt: TGTGCCAGCAGCCATGGTATACTAGCGGGAGTGCACGAGCAGTACTTC; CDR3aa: CASSHGILAGVHEQYF
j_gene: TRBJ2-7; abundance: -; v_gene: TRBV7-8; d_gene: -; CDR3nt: TGTGCCAGCAGCTACCCGACAGGAACTTCCTACGAGCAGTACTTC; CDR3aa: CASSYPTGTSYEQYF
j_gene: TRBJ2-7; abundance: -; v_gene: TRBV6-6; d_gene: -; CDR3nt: TGTGCCAGCAGTTATGGGGAGTCCGAGCAGTACTTC; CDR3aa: CASSYGESEQYF
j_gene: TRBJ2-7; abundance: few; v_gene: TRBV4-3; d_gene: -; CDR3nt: TGCGCCAGCAGCCAAGATAGGTTGGACGAGCAGTACTTC; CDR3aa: CASSQDRLDEQYF
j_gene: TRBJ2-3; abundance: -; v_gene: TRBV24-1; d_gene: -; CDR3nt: TGTGCCACCAATGAGGGGACAGATACGCAGTATTTT; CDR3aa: CATNEGTDTQYF
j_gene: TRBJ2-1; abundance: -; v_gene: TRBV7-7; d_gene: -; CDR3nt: TGTGCCAGCAGCTCGACACCGTGGGGGAGCTCCTACAATGAGCAGTTCTTC; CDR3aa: CASSSTPWGSSYNEQFF
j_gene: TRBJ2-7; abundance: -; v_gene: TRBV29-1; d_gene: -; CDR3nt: TGCAGCGTTTTTGGAGCCCGCGGTACCTACGAGCAGTACTTC; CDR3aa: CSVFGARGTYEQYF
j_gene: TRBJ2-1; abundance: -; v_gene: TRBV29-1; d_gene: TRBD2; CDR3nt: TGCAGCGTTGAAAGACTAGCGGTGGGAATATACAATGAGCAGTTCTTC; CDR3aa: CSVERLAVGIYNEQFF
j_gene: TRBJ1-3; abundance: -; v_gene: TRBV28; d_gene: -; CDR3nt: TGTGCCAGCAGTTTAGGGACACCCAGAGTCTCTGGAAACACCATATATTTT; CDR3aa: CASSLGTPRVSGNTIYF
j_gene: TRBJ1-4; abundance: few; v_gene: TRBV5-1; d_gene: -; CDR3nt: TGCGCCAGCAGCCCCACCGCAGATGAAAAACTGTTTTTT; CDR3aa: CASSPTADEKLFF
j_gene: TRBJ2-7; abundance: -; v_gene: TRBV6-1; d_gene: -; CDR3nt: TGTGCCAGCAGTGATGAGGGAGGCGAGCAGTACTTC; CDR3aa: CASSDEGGEQYF